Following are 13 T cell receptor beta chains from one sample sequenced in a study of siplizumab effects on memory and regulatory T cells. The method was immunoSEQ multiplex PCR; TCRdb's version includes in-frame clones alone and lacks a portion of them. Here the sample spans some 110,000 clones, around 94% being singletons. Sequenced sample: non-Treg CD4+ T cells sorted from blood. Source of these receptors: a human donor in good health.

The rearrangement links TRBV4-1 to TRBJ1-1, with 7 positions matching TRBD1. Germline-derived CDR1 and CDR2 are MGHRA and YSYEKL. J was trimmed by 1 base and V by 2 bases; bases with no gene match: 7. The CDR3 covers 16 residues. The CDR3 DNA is TGCGCCAGCAGCCAACCGTGGACAGGTCAGAACACTGAAGCTTTCTTT. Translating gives CASSQPWTGQNTEAFF.

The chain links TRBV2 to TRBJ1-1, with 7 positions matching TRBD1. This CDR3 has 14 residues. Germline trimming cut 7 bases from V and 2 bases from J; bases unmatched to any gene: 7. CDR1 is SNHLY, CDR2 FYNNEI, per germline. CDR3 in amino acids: CASIPTGPNTEAFF. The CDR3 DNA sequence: TGTGCCAGCATTCCGACAGGGCCAAACACTGAAGCTTTCTTT.

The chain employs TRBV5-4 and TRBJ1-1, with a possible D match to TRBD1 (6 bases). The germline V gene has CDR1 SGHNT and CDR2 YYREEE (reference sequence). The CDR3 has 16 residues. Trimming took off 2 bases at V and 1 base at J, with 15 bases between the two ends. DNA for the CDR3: TGTGCCAGCAGCTTCCCCGGGACACGGAGGAACACTGAAGCTTTCTTT. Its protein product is CASSFPGTRRNTEAFF. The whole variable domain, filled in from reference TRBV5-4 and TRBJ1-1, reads ETGVTQSPTHLIKTRGQQVTLRCSSQSGHNTVSWYQQALGQGPQFIFQYYREEENGRGNFPPRFSGLQFPNYSSELNVNALELDDSALYLCASSFPGTRRNTEAFFGQGTRLTVV.

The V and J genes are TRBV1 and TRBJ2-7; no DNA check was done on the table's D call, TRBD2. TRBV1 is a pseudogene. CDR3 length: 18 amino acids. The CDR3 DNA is TGCACCAGCAGCCAAGATCCCATCAGCGGGGGAGGCTCCTACGAGCAGTACTTC. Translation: CTSSQDPISGGGSYEQYF.

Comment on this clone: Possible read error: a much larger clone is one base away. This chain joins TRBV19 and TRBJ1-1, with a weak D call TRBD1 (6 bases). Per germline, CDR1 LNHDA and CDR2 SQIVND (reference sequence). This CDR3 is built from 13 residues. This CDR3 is CVSEDRVNTEAFF. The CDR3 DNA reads TGTGTCAGTGAGGACAGAGTGAACACTGAAGCTTTCTTT. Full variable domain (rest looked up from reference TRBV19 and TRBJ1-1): DGGITQSPKYLFRKEGQNVTLSCEQNLNHDAMYWYRQDPGQGLRLIYYSQIVNDFQKGDIAEGYSVSREKKESFPLTVTSAQKNPTAFYLCVSEDRVNTEAFFGQGTRLTVV.

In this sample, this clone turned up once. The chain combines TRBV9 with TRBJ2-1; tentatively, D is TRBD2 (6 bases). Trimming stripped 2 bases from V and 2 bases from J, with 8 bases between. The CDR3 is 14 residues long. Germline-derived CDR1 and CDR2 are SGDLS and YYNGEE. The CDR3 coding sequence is TGTGCCAGCAGCGTGGGCGGGGCCTACAATGAGCAGTTCTTC. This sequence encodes CASSVGGAYNEQFF.

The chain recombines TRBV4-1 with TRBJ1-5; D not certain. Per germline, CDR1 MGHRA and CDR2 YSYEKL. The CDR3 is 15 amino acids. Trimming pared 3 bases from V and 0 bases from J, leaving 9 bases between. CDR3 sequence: CASSQRALSNQPQHF. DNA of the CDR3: TGCGCCAGCAGCCAGAGGGCCCTTAGCAATCAGCCCCAGCATTTT.

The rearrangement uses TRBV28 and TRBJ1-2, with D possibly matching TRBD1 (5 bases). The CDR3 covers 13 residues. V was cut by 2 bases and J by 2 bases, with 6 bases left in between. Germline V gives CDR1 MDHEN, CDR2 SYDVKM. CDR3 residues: CASSLPGNYGYTF. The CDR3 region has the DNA TGTGCCAGCAGTTTACCAGGGAACTATGGCTACACCTTC.

CDR3 in DNA: TGTGCCAGCAGTCGCCTCTCAAATCAGCCCCAGCATTTT. Protein: CASSRLSNQPQHF. The rearrangement joins TRBV6-5 to TRBJ1-5; D uncertain. This CDR3 has 13 amino acids. V shed 5 bases and J shed 4 bases, with 9 bases lying between them. Looked up from germline, CDR1 is MNHEY and CDR2 is SVGAGI.

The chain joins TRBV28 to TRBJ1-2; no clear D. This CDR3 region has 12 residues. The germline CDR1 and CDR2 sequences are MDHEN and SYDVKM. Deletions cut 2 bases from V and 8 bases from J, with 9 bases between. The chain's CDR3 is CASSLVERGYTF. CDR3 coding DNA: TGTGCCAGCAGTTTAGTAGAGAGGGGCTACACCTTC.

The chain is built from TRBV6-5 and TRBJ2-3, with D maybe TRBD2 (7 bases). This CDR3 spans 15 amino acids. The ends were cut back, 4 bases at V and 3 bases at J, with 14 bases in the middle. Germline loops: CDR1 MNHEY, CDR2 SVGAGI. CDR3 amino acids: CASSSRGAWTDTQYF. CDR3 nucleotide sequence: TGTGCCAGCAGTTCCCGGGGGGCCTGGACAGATACGCAGTATTTT.

CDR3 bases: TGTGCCAGCAGTGAACAGGGCGGTGGCTACACCTTC. This translates into CASSEQGGGYTF. The chain carries TRBV6-5 and TRBJ1-2, with D perhaps TRBD1 (6 bases). Germline CDR1 is MNHEY and CDR2 is SVGAGI. Trimming took 5 bases from V and 7 from J, leaving 11 bases between them. The CDR3 sequence is 12 residues long.

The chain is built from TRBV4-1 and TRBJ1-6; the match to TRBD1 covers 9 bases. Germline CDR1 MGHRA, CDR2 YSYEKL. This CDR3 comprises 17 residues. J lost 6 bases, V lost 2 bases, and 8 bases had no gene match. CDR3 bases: TGCGCCAGCAGCCAACCCCACAGGGGGCCCCTTAATTCACCCCTCCACTTT. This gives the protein CASSQPHRGPLNSPLHF.